The 26 T cell receptor beta chains below were found in one sample sequenced in a study of blood T cell repertoires in COVID-19. Sequencing used immunoSEQ multiplex PCR; TCRdb keeps in-frame clones, though not all of them. This sample carries more than 150,000 clones, roughly 82% of them seen once, and the ten largest clones take roughly 9.6%. Sequencing was done on a sample of PBMCs or T cells enriched from blood (not recorded which). These receptors originate from a man aged 50 or older who had recovered from COVID-19.

This sequence joins TRBV7-3 and TRBJ2-1; 13 bases map to TRBD2. Trimming at V came to 6 bases and at J to 5 bases, leaving 7 bases not matched to a gene. The CDR3 extends over 16 amino acids. The germline gives CDR1 SGHTA, CDR2 FQGTGA. CDR3 coding DNA: TGTGCCAGCAGTCTTCTCGGACTAGCGGGGGACAATGAGCAGTTCTTC. Amino acid sequence: CASSLLGLAGDNEQFF.

The chain carries TRBV24-1 and TRBJ1-2, with 7 positions matching TRBD1. Losses at the gene ends were 5 bases for V and 2 bases for J; bases not matched to a gene: 4. The CDR3 extends over 14 amino acids. CDR1 and CDR2 (germline): KGHDR, SFDVKD. CDR3 residues: CATSGSTGNYGYTF. CDR3 sequence (DNA): TGTGCCACCAGTGGGTCGACAGGGAACTATGGCTACACCTTC.

The chain employs TRBV4-1 and TRBJ2-3; TRBD2 matches 7 bases. There are 14 residues in the CDR3. V gave up 4 bases and J gave up 1 base; unmatched junction bases: 2. The germline CDR1 and CDR2 sequences are MGHRA and YSYEKL. In nucleotides, the CDR3 is TGCGCCAGCAGCCCTGGGAGGGGCACAGATACGCAGTATTTT. Translating it yields CASSPGRGTDTQYF.

The chain has TRBV9 and TRBJ2-2; TRBD2 agrees at 8 bases. V trimming: 0 bases; J trimming: 0 bases; junction bases outside the gene matches: 4. The CDR3 has 17 amino acids. Germline CDR1 and CDR2: SGDLS and YYNGEE. The CDR3 spells CASSVASGSANTGELFF. CDR3 DNA: TGTGCCAGCAGCGTAGCCAGCGGGAGCGCGAACACCGGGGAGCTGTTTTTT.

The chain couples TRBV6-1 to TRBJ1-1; TRBD1 matches 7 bases. The V gene end was trimmed by 2 bases and the J gene end by 3 bases; junction bases not matched to a gene: 18. Per the germline V gene, CDR1 is MNHNS and CDR2 is SASEGT. CDR3 length: 19 amino acids. The CDR3 bases are TGTGCCAGCAGTGAATTTCGAGGGGGCGAGGTACGGCCAGACACTGAAGCTTTCTTT. It is translated as CASSEFRGGEVRPDTEAFF.

CDR3 sequence reads: CASSVVTGNGYTF. In DNA form, the CDR3 reads TGTGCCAGCAGCGTAGTCACAGGGAATGGCTACACCTTC. The gene calls are TRBV9 and TRBJ1-2; a weak D match, TRBD1 (6 bases). Germline loops: CDR1 SGDLS, CDR2 YYNGEE. The V end lost 0 bases, the J end lost 6 bases, and 9 bases lay between the germline ends. This CDR3 spans 13 amino acids. The full variable domain, with the rest looked up from reference TRBV9 and TRBJ1-2, is DSGVTQTPKHLITATGQRVTLRCSPRSGDLSVYWYQQSLDQGLQFLIQYYNGEERAKGNILERFSAQQFPDLHSELNLSSLELGDSALYFCASSVVTGNGYTFGSGTRLTVV.

This chain joins TRBV7-9 and TRBJ2-5, with TRBD2 identical over 9 bases. Looked up from germline, CDR1 is SEHNR and CDR2 is FQNEAQ (reference sequence). The CDR3 contains 14 residues. The junction had 6 bases not matched to a gene; V was cut back by 3 bases and J by 7 bases. The CDR3 is CASSFAGGVGTQYF. CDR3 coding DNA: TGTGCCAGCAGCTTTGCGGGAGGGGTGGGGACCCAGTACTTC.

The chain combines TRBV19 with TRBJ2-7, with 11 positions matching TRBD2. Per the germline V gene, CDR1 is LNHDA and CDR2 is SQIVND (reference sequence). V trimming: 7 bases; J trimming: 5 bases; junction bases outside the gene matches: 7. This CDR3 comprises 14 residues. Here the CDR3 reads CASTALAGGNEQYF. The CDR3 DNA sequence: TGTGCCAGTACCGCTCTAGCGGGAGGAAACGAGCAGTACTTC.

V usage is TRBV5-1 and J usage is TRBJ2-5; possibly TRBD1 for D (5 bases). CDR3 size: 14 residues. The V end was cut by 5 bases, the J end by 5 bases, with 16 bases between. Per the germline V gene, CDR1 is SGHRS and CDR2 is YFSETQ. The CDR3 sequence: CASRDGRVSETQYF. CDR3 nucleotides: TGCGCCAGCAGGGACGGCAGGGTTTCGGAGACCCAGTACTTC.

This chain uses TRBV21-1 with TRBJ2-1; TRBD2 was called by the table and not checked on the DNA. TRBV21-1 is noted as a pseudogene. The CDR3 runs to 14 residues. The CDR3 here is CASKRLAGVIEQFF. The CDR3, as DNA: TGTGCCAGCAAGAGACTAGCGGGAGTGATTGAGCAGTTCTTC.

The chain combines TRBV6-5 with TRBJ1-2; D not certain. The V end was cut by 6 bases, the J end by 8 bases, with 16 bases between. CDR1 is MNHEY and CDR2 is SVGAGI in the germline V gene. There are 13 residues in the CDR3. For the CDR3, the DNA is TGTGCCAGCAGACCCTCGGGAGAAAGAGGCTACACCTTC. The encoded protein is CASRPSGERGYTF.

The rearrangement uses TRBV19 and TRBJ1-3; D uncertain. V lost 3 bases to trimming and J lost 0 bases, with 9 bases between them. The CDR3 loop spans 15 amino acids. The germline V gene encodes CDR1 LNHDA and CDR2 SQIVND (reference sequence). This CDR3 reads CASSISDSSGNTIYF. The DNA of the CDR3 is TGTGCCAGTAGTATTAGCGACTCCTCTGGAAACACCATATATTTT. The full variable domain, completed using reference TRBV19 and TRBJ1-3, is DGGITQSPKYLFRKEGQNVTLSCEQNLNHDAMYWYRQDPGQGLRLIYYSQIVNDFQKGDIAEGYSVSREKKESFPLTVTSAQKNPTAFYLCASSISDSSGNTIYFGEGSWLTVV.

This chain links TRBV6-5 with TRBJ2-7; D perhaps matches TRBD2 (6 bases). The CDR3 is 14 amino acids. From germline, CDR1 is MNHEY and CDR2 SVGAGI. V gave up 6 bases and J gave up 3 bases, with 15 bases separating them. The CDR3 here is CASSHGTEFYEQYF. CDR3 nucleotide sequence: TGTGCCAGCAGCCACGGGACTGAATTCTACGAGCAGTACTTC.

In regard to this clone: This same CDR3 is encoded by further DNA sequences in the sample. This chain's CDR3 is CASSIGTASYEQYF. DNA for the CDR3: TGTGCCAGTAGTATAGGGACTGCTTCCTACGAGCAGTACTTC. The rearrangement links TRBV19 to TRBJ2-7, with D possibly matching TRBD2 (5 bases). The V end was cut by 1 base, the J end by 1 base, with 8 bases between. CDR1 is LNHDA, CDR2 SQIVND, per germline (reference sequence). The CDR3 length is 14 residues.

The gene calls are TRBV7-3 and TRBJ2-2; possible D gene TRBD1, 5 bases. Germline-derived CDR1 and CDR2 are SGHTA and FQGTGA. V was cut by 2 bases and J by 4 bases, with 11 bases left in between. This CDR3 has 15 residues. The CDR3 here is CASSLGPGLTGELFF. The CDR3 DNA is TGTGCCAGCAGCTTAGGTCCAGGGCTCACCGGGGAGCTGTTTTTT.

The rearrangement joins TRBV6-1 to TRBJ2-2; 9 bases are shared with TRBD2. The CDR3 extends over 17 amino acids. Germline V lookup: CDR1 MNHNS, CDR2 SASEGT. Germline trimming cut 2 bases from V and 6 bases from J; bases unmatched to any gene: 10. Here the CDR3 reads CASSEPLAGRSPGELFF. The CDR3 DNA follows: TGTGCCAGCAGTGAACCCCTAGCGGGAAGATCCCCCGGGGAGCTGTTTTTT.

This chain links TRBV15 with TRBJ2-6; TRBD1 might be the D (6 bases). CDR3 length equals 15 residues. Germline V lookup: CDR1 LNHNV, CDR2 YYDKDF (reference sequence). Trimming took off 6 bases at V and 0 bases at J, with 9 bases between the two ends. The DNA for the CDR3 is TGTGCCACCAGGCCACAGGGCTCTGGGGCCAACGTCCTGACTTTC. Translation gives CATRPQGSGANVLTF.

This chain joins TRBV27 and TRBJ2-2, with TRBD2 as a possible D gene (5 bases). Per the germline V gene, CDR1 is MNHEY and CDR2 is SMNVEV (reference sequence). The CDR3 consists of 17 residues. With 3 bases removed from V and 5 bases from J, the gap between germline ends came to 19 bases. The CDR3 here is CASSFSGLGPGTGELFF. Written as DNA, the CDR3 is TGTGCCAGCAGTTTCTCCGGATTAGGGCCGGGGACCGGGGAGCTGTTTTTT.

This clone was counted between two and nine times. The rearrangement links TRBV7-2 to TRBJ2-3, with 9 nucleotides matching TRBD1. The CDR3 is 18 residues long. CDR1 is SGHTA, CDR2 FQGNSA, per germline. The V and J ends lost 7 bases and 6 bases, in that order; junction bases with no gene match: 20. The CDR3 DNA follows: TGTGCCAGCACCTCTAGAGTTCTCGGGACAGGGCCGTTCGATACGCAGTATTTT. Translated: CASTSRVLGTGPFDTQYF.

The chain joins TRBV15 to TRBJ1-5; D is ambiguous. The CDR3 is 15 residues long. V dropped 5 bases and J dropped 2 bases, with 13 bases sitting between them. The germline gives CDR1 LNHNV, CDR2 YYDKDF (reference sequence). The CDR3 sequence: CATSLQKHGNQPQHF. Here the CDR3 DNA reads TGTGCCACCAGCTTACAGAAGCATGGCAATCAGCCCCAGCATTTT.

The chain combines TRBV27 with TRBJ2-3; weak D call: TRBD2 (6 bases). The CDR3 totals 13 residues. Germline V gives CDR1 MNHEY, CDR2 SMNVEV (reference sequence). Trimming shortened V by 10 bases and J by 2 bases, and 13 bases separated the two germline ends. CDR3 coding DNA: TGTGCCACCTCGGGACTCCACACAGATACGCAGTATTTT. Translated, it gives CATSGLHTDTQYF.

The V gene is TRBV3-1 (or the pseudogene TRBV3-2), the J gene TRBJ2-3; TRBD2 is a possible D gene (5 bases). V lost 2 bases and J lost 3, with 9 bases in between. Germline values: CDR1 LGHDT, CDR2 YNNKEL (reference sequence). CDR3 length: 14 amino acids. The CDR3 DNA reads TGTGCCAGCAGCCAATGGAGGAGGACAGATACGCAGTATTTT. It translates to CASSQWRRTDTQYF.

This clone was detected a few times. V usage is TRBV5-1 and J usage is TRBJ1-4; D is ambiguous. The CDR3 spans 14 residues. The V and J ends lost 0 bases and 0 bases respectively, with 3 bases between them. Germline assignment: CDR1 SGHRS and CDR2 YFSETQ. The CDR3 reads CASSLASTNEKLFF. CDR3 coding DNA: TGCGCCAGCAGCTTGGCATCAACTAATGAAAAACTGTTTTTT. Full variable domain (missing parts from reference TRBV5-1 and TRBJ1-4): KAGVTQTPRYLIKTRGQQVTLSCSPISGHRSVSWYQQTPGQGLQFLFEYFSETQRNKGNFPGRFSGRQFSNSRSEMNVSTLELGDSALYLCASSLASTNEKLFFGSGTQLSVL.

This rearrangement joins TRBV19 to TRBJ1-2; TRBD1 agrees at 10 bases. After removal of 3 bases from V and 6 bases from J, the junction contained 7 bases not matched to a gene. There are 15 residues in the CDR3. CDR1 and CDR2 (germline): LNHDA, SQIVND (reference sequence). The CDR3 DNA sequence: TGTGCCAGTAGTATTGGGACAGGGGCGTTGGATGGCTACACCTTC. Translation: CASSIGTGALDGYTF.

V usage is TRBV27 and J usage is TRBJ1-6; D not certain. V was trimmed by 4 bases and J by 6 bases, leaving 4 bases between them. The V gene's germline CDR1 is MNHEY and CDR2 SMNVEV (reference sequence). The CDR3 is 12 amino acids. The CDR3 coding sequence is TGTGCCAGCAGTTGGCCTAATTCACCCCTCCACTTT. Translated: CASSWPNSPLHF.

This clone was counted ten times or more. The rearrangement links TRBV29-1 to TRBJ1-3, with 8 bases matching TRBD1. This CDR3 has 14 residues. CDR1 SQVTM and CDR2 ANQGSEA come from the germline V gene. Unmatched junction bases numbered 5, after V lost 3 bases and J lost 4 bases. CDR3 sequence (DNA): TGCAGCGTTGAGACGGACAGGGCCGGAAACACCATATATTTT. Translating gives CSVETDRAGNTIYF.